These T cell receptor beta chains were read from a single sample in a study of cytomegalovirus exposure and HLA in healthy donors. The assay was immunoSEQ multiplex PCR, and TCRdb's table has in-frame clones only and misses some. The repertoire includes around 99,000 clones, roughly 82% of them detected once, and less than 3% sits in the top ten. Sequenced sample: PBMCs. These receptors originate from a man aged 25 to 40 in good health and CMV-seropositive. CDR3s include the opening cysteine and the closing phenylalanine or tryptophan. Each record gives: D gene, J gene, clone size, V gene, CDR3 protein, CDR3 DNA. A D gene is named only where the DNA matches it firmly. The size of a clone is reported for some rows only, either as once, few or many, or as a class for expanded clones.

D gene: TRBD2; J gene: TRBJ2-5; clone size: NA; V gene: TRBV27; CDR3 protein: CASSLGALAGQETQYF; CDR3 DNA: TGTGCCAGCAGTTTAGGCGCACTAGCGGGACAAGAGACCCAGTACTTC
D gene: TRBD2; J gene: TRBJ2-1; clone size: NA; V gene: TRBV14; CDR3 protein: CASSPLAGGSNEQFF; CDR3 DNA: TGTGCCAGCAGCCCCTTAGCGGGGGGTTCCAATGAGCAGTTCTTC
D gene: NA; J gene: TRBJ2-3; clone size: NA; V gene: TRBV18; CDR3 protein: CASSSKIRGDTQYF; CDR3 DNA: TGTGCCAGCTCATCAAAAATCCGGGGAGATACGCAGTATTTT
D gene: NA; J gene: TRBJ2-5; clone size: NA; V gene: TRBV7-3; CDR3 protein: CASGLLQETQYF; CDR3 DNA: TGTGCCAGCGGACTCCTCCAAGAGACCCAGTACTTC
D gene: TRBD1; J gene: TRBJ1-1; clone size: NA; V gene: TRBV6-4; CDR3 protein: CASSAVGYRGPRYTEAFF; CDR3 DNA: TGTGCCAGCAGTGCCGTGGGGTACAGGGGGCCGAGGTACACTGAAGCTTTCTTT
D gene: NA; J gene: TRBJ2-3; clone size: NA; V gene: TRBV20-1; CDR3 protein: CSITGQGEYF; CDR3 DNA: TGCAGTATAACCGGGCAAGGGGAGTATTTT
D gene: NA; J gene: TRBJ1-2; clone size: few; V gene: TRBV7-9; CDR3 protein: CASSLASGYTF; CDR3 DNA: TGTGCCAGCAGCTTAGCGTCGGGCTACACCTTC
D gene: NA; J gene: TRBJ1-5; clone size: NA; V gene: TRBV27; CDR3 protein: CASSFQGPYSNQPQHF; CDR3 DNA: TGTGCCAGCAGTTTTCAGGGGCCCTATAGCAATCAGCCCCAGCATTTT
D gene: TRBD1; J gene: TRBJ1-1; clone size: few; V gene: TRBV27; CDR3 protein: CASSFGTGYSEAFF; CDR3 DNA: TGTGCCAGCAGTTTCGGGACAGGGTATTCTGAAGCTTTCTTT
D gene: NA; J gene: TRBJ2-7; clone size: few; V gene: TRBV19; CDR3 protein: CATAPGTYYEQYF; CDR3 DNA: TGTGCCACAGCGCCTGGGACTTACTACGAGCAGTACTTC
D gene: NA; J gene: TRBJ2-3; clone size: NA; V gene: TRBV2; CDR3 protein: CASSERGGSSTDTQYF; CDR3 DNA: TGTGCCAGCAGTGAAAGGGGGGGCTCTAGCACAGATACGCAGTATTTT
D gene: NA; J gene: TRBJ2-5; clone size: NA; V gene: TRBV7-9; CDR3 protein: CASSLVTGKPEQYF; CDR3 DNA: TGTGCCAGCAGCTTAGTTACAGGGAAACCTGAGCAGTACTTC
D gene: NA; J gene: TRBJ1-4; clone size: once; V gene: TRBV6-5; CDR3 protein: CASSYSPNEKLFF; CDR3 DNA: TGTGCCAGCAGTTACTCTCCAAATGAAAAACTGTTTTTT
D gene: TRBD1; J gene: TRBJ1-1; clone size: NA; V gene: TRBV5-1; CDR3 protein: CASSYGQGVAEAFF; CDR3 DNA: TGCGCCAGCAGCTATGGACAGGGGGTGGCTGAAGCTTTCTTT
D gene: NA; J gene: TRBJ1-2; clone size: NA; V gene: TRBV14; CDR3 protein: CASRPNRVAKSTENGYTF; CDR3 DNA: TGTGCCAGCCGGCCCAACAGGGTCGCGAAATCTACGGAGAACGGCTACACCTTC
D gene: NA; J gene: TRBJ1-3; clone size: NA; V gene: TRBV7-9; CDR3 protein: CASSMGPGEVSGNTIYF; CDR3 DNA: TGTGCCAGCAGCATGGGCCCGGGAGAAGTCTCTGGAAACACCATATATTTT
D gene: NA; J gene: TRBJ1-2; clone size: NA; V gene: TRBV27; CDR3 protein: CASRSEVEGYTF; CDR3 DNA: TGTGCCAGCAGATCCGAAGTGGAGGGCTACACCTTC
D gene: TRBD2; J gene: TRBJ2-3; clone size: NA; V gene: TRBV7-7; CDR3 protein: CASSSGGSSTDTQYF; CDR3 DNA: TGTGCCAGCAGCTCCGGGGGGTCTAGCACAGATACGCAGTATTTT
D gene: TRBD1; J gene: TRBJ2-7; clone size: NA; V gene: TRBV7-9; CDR3 protein: CSSSFRDRVYEQYF; CDR3 DNA: TGTTCCAGCAGCTTCCGGGACAGGGTCTACGAGCAGTACTTC
D gene: NA; J gene: TRBJ1-2; clone size: NA; V gene: TRBV11-1; CDR3 protein: CASSSGQPYGYTF; CDR3 DNA: TGTGCCAGCAGCTCCGGACAGCCCTATGGCTACACCTTC
D gene: NA; J gene: TRBJ1-2; clone size: once; V gene: TRBV15; CDR3 protein: CATSSPDRARFGYTF; CDR3 DNA: TGTGCCACCAGCAGCCCTGACAGAGCTCGATTTGGCTACACCTTC
D gene: TRBD1; J gene: TRBJ1-3; clone size: few; V gene: TRBV2; CDR3 protein: CASSDRGRGNTIYF; CDR3 DNA: TGTGCCAGCAGTGACAGGGGGCGAGGAAACACCATATATTTT
D gene: TRBD1; J gene: TRBJ2-1; clone size: NA; V gene: TRBV11-1; CDR3 protein: CASTEQGALLNEQFF; CDR3 DNA: TGTGCCAGCACTGAACAGGGGGCCCTCCTCAATGAGCAGTTCTTC
D gene: NA; J gene: TRBJ1-4; clone size: few; V gene: TRBV14; CDR3 protein: CASSQEQGLRGEKLFF; CDR3 DNA: TGTGCCAGCAGCCAAGAACAGGGCCTCCGGGGTGAAAAACTGTTTTTT
D gene: TRBD1; J gene: TRBJ1-2; clone size: NA; V gene: TRBV7-9; CDR3 protein: CASGTGEHGYTF; CDR3 DNA: TGTGCCAGCGGGACAGGGGAGCATGGCTACACCTTC
D gene: NA; J gene: TRBJ1-4; clone size: NA; V gene: TRBV4-1; CDR3 protein: CASSQVLGGEEKLFF; CDR3 DNA: TGCGCCAGCAGCCAAGTTTTAGGCGGCGAGGAAAAACTGTTTTTT
D gene: TRBD1; J gene: TRBJ1-5; clone size: once; V gene: TRBV7-9; CDR3 protein: CASEPGTGNQPQHF; CDR3 DNA: TGTGCCAGCGAGCCCGGGACAGGGAATCAGCCCCAGCATTTT
D gene: NA; J gene: TRBJ1-1; clone size: NA; V gene: TRBV7-3; CDR3 protein: CASSSTGRGVGENTEAFF; CDR3 DNA: TGTGCCAGCAGCTCCACCGGACGGGGGGTAGGTGAGAACACTGAAGCTTTCTTT
D gene: NA; J gene: TRBJ2-7; clone size: NA; V gene: TRBV5-1; CDR3 protein: CASSFERQSAYEQYF; CDR3 DNA: TGCGCCAGCAGTTTCGAGCGGCAGTCGGCGTACGAGCAGTACTTC
D gene: NA; J gene: TRBJ2-7; clone size: NA; V gene: TRBV4-1; CDR3 protein: CASSPWAGQSYEQYF; CDR3 DNA: TGCGCCAGCAGCCCATGGGCAGGGCAGTCCTACGAGCAGTACTTC
D gene: NA; J gene: TRBJ2-7; clone size: NA; V gene: TRBV4-1; CDR3 protein: CASRGLASYEQYF; CDR3 DNA: TGCGCCAGCAGGGGGTTAGCGAGCTACGAGCAGTACTTC
D gene: NA; J gene: TRBJ2-2; clone size: NA; V gene: TRBV6-5; CDR3 protein: CASRGARNTGELFF; CDR3 DNA: TGTGCCAGCAGGGGAGCGAGGAACACCGGGGAGCTGTTTTTT
D gene: NA; J gene: TRBJ1-4; clone size: NA; V gene: TRBV21-1; CDR3 protein: CASRPRTGGYEKLFF; CDR3 DNA: TGTGCCAGCAGGCCGAGGACGGGCGGGTACGAAAAACTGTTTTTT
D gene: TRBD2; J gene: TRBJ2-1; clone size: NA; V gene: TRBV5-4; CDR3 protein: CASSLGAGGGNEQFF; CDR3 DNA: TGTGCCAGCAGCTTAGGAGCGGGGGGAGGTAATGAGCAGTTCTTC
D gene: NA; J gene: TRBJ1-1; clone size: few; V gene: TRBV4-1; CDR3 protein: CASSQGGRGAGGRNTEAFF; CDR3 DNA: TGCGCCAGCAGCCAGGGGGGTCGGGGGGCGGGGGGCCGGAACACTGAAGCTTTCTTT
D gene: TRBD1; J gene: TRBJ1-6; clone size: NA; V gene: TRBV19; CDR3 protein: CASSRWGQGRNSPLHF; CDR3 DNA: TGTGCCAGTAGTAGGTGGGGACAGGGACGTAATTCACCCCTCCACTTT
D gene: TRBD1; J gene: TRBJ1-2; clone size: NA; V gene: TRBV5-1; CDR3 protein: CASSLAGRGRGYTF; CDR3 DNA: TGCGCCAGCAGCTTGGCAGGCAGGGGGAGAGGCTACACCTTC
D gene: NA; J gene: TRBJ2-1; clone size: NA; V gene: TRBV7-6; CDR3 protein: CASSPGGYSNEQFF; CDR3 DNA: TGTGCCAGCAGCCCTGGGGGGTACTCGAATGAGCAGTTCTTC
D gene: TRBD1; J gene: TRBJ1-1; clone size: NA; V gene: TRBV7-9; CDR3 protein: CASSQGTGGEAFF; CDR3 DNA: TGTGCCAGCAGCCAAGGGACAGGGGGGGAAGCTTTCTTT
D gene: NA; J gene: TRBJ2-7; clone size: NA; V gene: TRBV6-1; CDR3 protein: CASNKQNYEQYF; CDR3 DNA: TGTGCCAGCAACAAACAGAACTACGAGCAGTACTTC
D gene: TRBD1; J gene: TRBJ2-6; clone size: NA; V gene: TRBV5-1; CDR3 protein: CASRRDRGLSPSSGANGLTF; CDR3 DNA: TGCGCCAGCAGAAGGGACAGGGGGCTGTCTCCCTCATCTGGGGCCAACGGCCTGACTTTC
D gene: NA; J gene: TRBJ1-6; clone size: NA; V gene: TRBV7-2; CDR3 protein: CASSEKRIDNSPLHF; CDR3 DNA: TGTGCCAGCAGCGAAAAGCGGATAGATAATTCACCCCTCCACTTT
D gene: TRBD2; J gene: TRBJ2-1; clone size: NA; V gene: TRBV29-1; CDR3 protein: CSVVINLAGDGEQFF; CDR3 DNA: TGCAGCGTCGTAATAAACCTGGCGGGGGACGGTGAGCAGTTCTTC
D gene: TRBD1; J gene: TRBJ2-7; clone size: NA; V gene: TRBV7-9; CDR3 protein: CASSQDRGRTYEQYF; CDR3 DNA: TGTGCCAGCAGCCAAGACAGGGGGCGGACCTACGAGCAGTACTTC
D gene: NA; J gene: TRBJ1-6; clone size: NA; V gene: TRBV2; CDR3 protein: CARRGSTVNSPLHF; CDR3 DNA: TGTGCCAGGCGAGGGTCGACGGTTAATTCACCCCTCCACTTT
D gene: NA; J gene: TRBJ1-2; clone size: NA; V gene: TRBV2; CDR3 protein: CASRRDRIDEGYTF; CDR3 DNA: TGTGCCAGCAGGCGGGACCGGATTGATGAGGGCTACACCTTC
D gene: TRBD1; J gene: TRBJ2-5; clone size: once; V gene: TRBV5-5; CDR3 protein: CASSRTGEGQETQYF; CDR3 DNA: TGTGCCAGCAGCCGGACAGGGGAAGGGCAAGAGACCCAGTACTTC
D gene: TRBD1; J gene: TRBJ2-7; clone size: NA; V gene: TRBV7-9; CDR3 protein: CASKSGTGFDEQYF; CDR3 DNA: TGTGCCAGCAAGTCCGGGACAGGGTTTGACGAGCAGTACTTC
D gene: TRBD1; J gene: TRBJ1-5; clone size: NA; V gene: TRBV7-9; CDR3 protein: CASSGPGTGGLQPQHF; CDR3 DNA: TGTGCCAGCAGCGGGCCTGGGACAGGCGGACTTCAGCCCCAGCATTTT
D gene: TRBD1; J gene: TRBJ1-3; clone size: NA; V gene: TRBV2; CDR3 protein: CASSERTGEGNTIYF; CDR3 DNA: TGTGCCAGCAGTGAGAGGACAGGGGAAGGAAACACCATATATTTT
D gene: NA; J gene: TRBJ1-1; clone size: NA; V gene: TRBV5-1; CDR3 protein: CASSPDSMNTEAFF; CDR3 DNA: TGCGCCAGCAGCCCGGACAGTATGAACACTGAAGCTTTCTTT
D gene: NA; J gene: TRBJ2-7; clone size: few; V gene: TRBV6-6; CDR3 protein: CASRGAMSSYEQYF; CDR3 DNA: TGTGCCAGCAGGGGCGCGATGAGCTCCTACGAGCAGTACTTC
D gene: TRBD2; J gene: TRBJ2-1; clone size: NA; V gene: TRBV19; CDR3 protein: CASRRGGSYNEQFF; CDR3 DNA: TGTGCCAGTAGACGGGGGGGCTCCTACAATGAGCAGTTCTTC
D gene: TRBD2; J gene: TRBJ2-7; clone size: NA; V gene: TRBV5-6; CDR3 protein: CASSSGTSGAYEQYF; CDR3 DNA: TGTGCCAGCAGCTCCGGGACTAGCGGGGCCTACGAGCAGTACTTC